Below are 17 T cell receptor beta chains sequenced from a single sample in a study of T cell repertoires in cytomegalovirus infection. Each CDR3 protein gets one entry after TCRdb re-called the reads with MiXCR. The sample gives about 830,000 distinct CDR3 sequences, 30% to 35% of which show up once; roughly 12% is in the top ten. These receptors lack a known antigen. The input for sequencing was cultured CD8+ T cells from PBMCs, taken from culture after CMV antigen stimulation. Source of these receptors: a human donor in good health (CMV status not recorded). Some clones in this sample may be carry-over from other donors' samples.

This clonotype was counted many times. The V call is TRBV7-2, the J call TRBJ2-1, with D unresolved. Germline CDR1 and CDR2: SGHTA and FQGNSA. V lost 0 bases and J lost 3, with 6 bases in between. The CDR3 consists of 14 residues. The CDR3 protein is CASSLADVYNEQFF. The DNA for the CDR3 is TGTGCCAGCAGCTTAGCGGACGTCTACAATGAGCAGTTCTTC.

The CDR3 region has the DNA TGTGCCAGCAGCCAAGGCACTGACATGAACCCCTACAATGAGCAGTTCTTC. As protein: CASSQGTDMNPYNEQFF. This sequence joins TRBV4-2 and TRBJ2-1; no definite D call. Trimming removed 1 base at V and 2 bases at J, with 15 bases between. The length of the CDR3 is 17 residues. The germline V gene encodes CDR1 LGHNA and CDR2 YNFKEQ.

This clonotype appeared many times. This chain uses TRBV7-2 with TRBJ2-5, with a possible D match to TRBD2 (7 bases). The CDR3 length is 14 residues. V lost 5 bases to trimming and J lost 5 bases, with 15 bases between them. Germline values: CDR1 SGHTA, CDR2 FQGNSA. CDR3 region: CASSRWGGGETQYF. CDR3 sequence (DNA): TGTGCCAGCAGCCGATGGGGGGGCGGGGAGACCCAGTACTTC.

This clonotype was picked up many times. V usage is TRBV7-6 and J usage is TRBJ2-7; possibly TRBD2 for D (5 bases). V was pared by 0 bases and J by 4 bases, with 7 bases between. Germline CDR1 reads SGHVS; CDR2 reads FNYEAQ. There are 13 residues in the CDR3. In DNA, the CDR3 is TGTGCCAGCAGCTTAGCGCCGGGATACGAGCAGTACTTC. Its protein is CASSLAPGYEQYF. The entire variable domain, with the rest obtained from reference TRBV7-6 and TRBJ2-7, is as follows: GAGVSQSPRYKVTKRGQDVALRCDPISGHVSLYWYRQALGQGPEFLTYFNYEAQQDKSGLPNDRFSAERPEGSISTLTIQRTEQRDSAMYRCASSLAPGYEQYFGPGTRLTVT.

This clonotype has a count of ten or more. V and J are TRBV7-2 and TRBJ2-3; TRBD2 matches at 13 bases. CDR3 size: 19 residues. Germline V CDR1 and CDR2: SGHTA, FQGNSA. The V segment lost 5 bases and the J segment 0 bases; nucleotides outside the gene matches: 11. The CDR3 DNA sequence: TGTGCCAGCAGCCCCCATGGGGGGACTAGCGGGGATAGCACAGATACGCAGTATTTT. Translation gives CASSPHGGTSGDSTDTQYF. The complete variable domain, with remaining parts taken from reference TRBV7-2 and TRBJ2-3, reads GAGVSQSPSNKVTEKGKDVELRCDPISGHTALYWYRQSLGQGLEFLIYFQGNSAPDKSGLPSDRFSAERTGGSVSTLTIQRTQQEDSAVYLCASSPHGGTSGDSTDTQYFGPGTRLTVL.

A few counts support this clonotype. This chain links TRBV10-3 with TRBJ2-5; D remains ambiguous. This CDR3 has 11 amino acids. Per germline, CDR1 ENHRY and CDR2 SYGVKD. V was clipped by 2 bases and J by 5 bases, with 3 bases between them. CDR3 loop: CAISETETQYF. The CDR3 coding sequence is TGTGCCATCAGTGAGACGGAGACCCAGTACTTC.

The V gene is TRBV7-6, the J gene TRBJ2-7; D may correspond to TRBD1 or TRBD2 (5 bases each). The CDR3 extends over 17 amino acids. CDR1 is SGHVS and CDR2 is FNYEAQ in the germline V gene. V was shortened by 5 bases and J by 0 bases, with 20 bases between the two germline ends. CDR3 residues: CASSGPGVRASSYEQYF. As DNA, the CDR3 is TGTGCCAGCAGCGGCCCCGGGGTCAGGGCGAGCTCCTACGAGCAGTACTTC. Full variable domain (rest looked up from reference TRBV7-6 and TRBJ2-7): GAGVSQSPRYKVTKRGQDVALRCDPISGHVSLYWYRQALGQGPEFLTYFNYEAQQDKSGLPNDRFSAERPEGSISTLTIQRTEQRDSAMYRCASSGPGVRASSYEQYFGPGTRLTVT.

This clonotype came up many times. The chain is built from TRBV7-2 and TRBJ1-2; D is unresolved. CDR1 and CDR2 (germline): SGHTA, FQGNSA. The length of the CDR3 is 15 residues. Trimming took 1 base from V and 1 from J, leaving 10 bases between them. The CDR3 sequence is CASSLERSDNYGYTF. The CDR3 coding sequence is TGTGCCAGCAGCTTAGAACGGAGCGATAACTATGGCTACACCTTC.

This chain uses TRBV5-4 with TRBJ2-5; possibly TRBD1 for D (5 bases). Germline values: CDR1 SGHNT, CDR2 YYREEE (reference sequence). Trimming left V 5 bases short and J 2 bases short, with 13 bases between. The CDR3 is 14 amino acids. The CDR3 loop reads CASRPRDRQETQYF. CDR3 nucleotide sequence: TGTGCCAGCAGGCCTCGAGACAGACAAGAGACCCAGTACTTC.

The V and J genes are TRBV27 and TRBJ2-3; D is uncertain. The V gene's germline CDR1 is MNHEY and CDR2 SMNVEV (reference sequence). The CDR3 has 15 amino acids. V gave up 5 bases and J gave up 0 bases, with 12 bases separating them. The CDR3 sequence: CASSPSPVSTDTQYF. In nucleotides, the CDR3 is TGTGCCAGCAGTCCCTCACCAGTTAGCACAGATACGCAGTATTTT.

Turning to this clonotype: A clone one base away is much larger, so this may be a read error. J is TRBJ1-1 and V is TRBV28; D is ambiguous. The germline CDR1 and CDR2 sequences are MDHEN and SYDVKM. The CDR3 is 16 amino acids. With 6 bases removed from V and 4 bases from J, the gap between germline ends came to 21 bases. The CDR3 nucleotides read TGTGCCAGCAGGTCTATCCCGGTATTACTGGGCACTGAAGCTTTCTTT. The encoded protein is CASRSIPVLLGTEAFF.

The CDR3 loop is CASSHRDRVNEKLFF. CDR3 DNA sequence: TGTGCCAGCAGTCATCGGGACAGGGTGAATGAAAAACTGTTTTTT. This chain joins TRBV6-5 and TRBJ1-4, with 9 bases aligning to TRBD1. Germline CDR1 reads MNHEY; CDR2 reads SVGAGI. V lost 5 bases and J lost 5; bases outside the gene matches: 6. The CDR3 covers 15 residues.

This clonotype was detected only a few times. The rearrangement links TRBV20-1 to TRBJ2-7; D is ambiguous. From germline, CDR1 is DFQATT and CDR2 SNEGSKA (reference sequence). The CDR3 totals 12 residues. Trimming left V 1 base short and J 0 bases short, with 4 bases between. CDR3 sequence (DNA): TGCAGTGCTAGAGTATTCTCCTACGAGCAGTACGTC. The encoded protein is CSARVFSYEQYV.

The rearrangement links TRBV4-1 to TRBJ2-1; D gene ambiguous. This CDR3 is built from 14 residues. Germline CDR1 MGHRA, CDR2 YSYEKL. The germline V and J ends were trimmed by 3 bases and 6 bases, with 12 bases remaining between them. The CDR3: CASSQAPPFNEQFF. The CDR3 nucleotides are TGCGCCAGCAGCCAGGCCCCACCTTTCAATGAGCAGTTCTTC.

The V call is TRBV6-2 or TRBV6-3, the J call TRBJ2-7; D not certain. CDR3 size: 14 residues. Germline CDR1 MNHEY, CDR2 SVGEGT. Trimming left V 0 bases short and J 0 bases short, with 6 bases between. The CDR3 here is CASSYSGDSYEQYV. The CDR3 nucleotides are TGTGCCAGCAGTTACTCTGGCGACTCCTACGAGCAGTACGTC.

The chain couples TRBV27 to TRBJ1-2; D not certain. V gave up 0 bases and J gave up 4 bases, with 12 bases separating them. The CDR3 is 15 amino acids. Germline CDR1 and CDR2: MNHEY and SMNVEV (reference sequence). The CDR3 loop reads CASSLSQDAIYGYTF. The CDR3 DNA is TGTGCCAGCAGTTTATCGCAGGACGCAATCTATGGCTACACCTTC.

About this clonotype itself: Germline and junction disagree at one end, which may indicate a read error. The V call is TRBV27, the J call TRBJ1-2; 7 bases agree with TRBD1. Germline V gives CDR1 MNHEY, CDR2 SMNVEV (reference sequence). This CDR3 is built from 18 residues. The CDR3 spells CANSSSGGGGRGSYGYTF. The CDR3 nucleotides read TGTGCCAACAGTTCTTCTGGGGGAGGGGGCCGCGGATCCTATGGCTACACCTTC.